This is a list of T cell receptor beta chains from one sample in a study of T-cell reconstitution after alpha-beta-depleted transplantation in children. TCRdb used MiXCR to reprocess the PCR reads, holding one entry per CDR3 protein. The table has around 87,000 distinct CDR3 sequences, 7% to 10% seen once. The source material was PBMCs from the stem cell graft donor, sampled from the stem cell graft. The receptors stem from a human donor who donated a stem cell graft to a child with congenital amegakaryocytic thrombocytopenia. The conserved cysteine and the conserved F or W are not part of the CDR3 here.

TRBV5-5	TRBJ2-5	ASSYPSGVGQETQY
TRBV5-1	TRBJ2-5	ASSPGYMGETQY
TRBV5-5	TRBJ2-7	ASSLEVRSEQY
TRBV5-6	TRBJ2-2	AMGPGANSGELF
TRBV20-1	TRBJ1-2	NLGTADYGYT
TRBV20-1	TRBJ2-1	SAKLAGSYNEQF
TRBV5-5	TRBJ1-5	ASSALTGDYNQPQH
TRBV5-8	TRBJ2-6	ASSPWISGANVLT
TRBV4-2	TRBJ2-7	ASSRGLPCEQY
TRBV15	TRBJ2-3	ATSRELSGRGSDTQY
TRBV14	TRBJ2-1	ASSQPYRDKTHNEQF
TRBV2	TRBJ2-5	ASSERRGQETQY
TRBV29-1	TRBJ1-1	SVGTGGSGEAF
TRBV3-1	TRBJ1-5	ASSQDMNQPQH
TRBV20-1	TRBJ1-4	SAGGGPEKLF
TRBV7-3	TRBJ2-5	ASRRGPGQETQY
TRBV7-2	TRBJ2-2	ASSSTSPGELF
TRBV20-1	TRBJ1-5	SARGRPNSNQPQH
TRBV2	TRBJ1-5	ASSEHLNQPQH
TRBV24-1	TRBJ2-3	ATSDSAGDSTQY
TRBV4-2	TRBJ2-7	AMGPGTYEQY
TRBV6-5	TRBJ2-7	ASSYRQGPYEQY
TRBV20-1	TRBJ1-5	SASLGSNQPQH
TRBV3-1	TRBJ1-6	ASSQDSPGFQSPLH
TRBV5-1	TRBJ1-1	ASSLGGTDEAF
TRBV20-1	TRBJ1-1	SVQSRESTEAF
TRBV28	TRBJ1-2	ASRWTGSAYGYT
TRBV20-1	TRBJ2-2	SARDGQGTRGELF
TRBV19	TRBJ1-4	ASNRRGRDNEKLF
TRBV20-1	TRBJ1-1	SAPSWGGTEAF
TRBV5-1	TRBJ2-1	ASSLASLYNEQF
TRBV20-1	TRBJ2-1	ICGQALESNEQF
TRBV5-5	TRBJ2-6	ASSLESMSGLVLT
TRBV5-1	TRBJ2-7	ASSLVAGDGEQY
TRBV15	TRBJ2-3	ATSRTSGRRDTQY
TRBV7-9	TRBJ2-5	ASSRFQETQY
TRBV12-3/TRBV12-4	TRBJ2-1	ASSLSGRANNEQF
TRBV5-1	TRBJ2-5	ASRAGGETQY
TRBV20-1	TRBJ2-5	SARDHMNSRAGETQY
TRBV10-3	TRBJ1-4	AISESMRGRKLF
TRBV7-8	TRBJ2-2	ASSLSKNTGELF
TRBV5-5	TRBJ2-3	ASSDNPGTGRQDTQY
TRBV15	TRBJ2-7	ATSRVLQPYEQY
TRBV20-1	TRBJ2-4	SARESRLAKNSQY
TRBV6-1	TRBJ2-1	ASSPNPTGLKF
TRBV3-1	TRBJ2-5	ASSPTGDPQETQY
TRBV5-1	TRBJ2-3	ASSYRDSTDTQY
TRBV12-3/TRBV12-4	TRBJ2-5	ASSSTGTETQY
TRBV7-2	TRBJ2-7	ASSDTGQSSYEQY
TRBV11-2	TRBJ2-3	ASSPQRASGRKTDTQY
TRBV12-3/TRBV12-4	TRBJ1-2	ASSLQAGAGYT
TRBV28	TRBJ2-6	ASRSGANVLT
TRBV3-1	TRBJ1-2	ASSQSTGKRGYGYT
TRBV20-1	TRBJ2-3	SARDTLSDTQY
TRBV7-2	TRBJ2-1	ASSLVVAGGEQF
TRBV12-3/TRBV12-4	TRBJ1-2	ASSAGAGLFNYGYT